This T cell receptor (beta chain) was observed in a study of blood T cell repertoires in COVID-19. On the study more broadly: The samples span acute and convalescent COVID-19 from the United States, Italy and Spain. The cDNA or gDNA used as material had been derived from T cells, B-cell-depleted T cells, or PBMCs.

The CDR3 runs to 14 residues. In germline, CDR1 is KGHSH, CDR2 LQKENI. V was trimmed by 6 bases and J by 7 bases, leaving 18 bases between them. Patients in Seattle were enrolled during active infection, then followed longitudinally. Study processing details: Nucleated cell number was recorded as an estimate derived from reference gene primer amplification. This table comes from immunoSEQ multiplex PCR, and its TCRdb copy is limited to in-frame clones, with some not included. V and J calls and clone size come straight from that table; D and trimming were deduced from the DNA. The table has about 480,000 clones, roughly nine tenths seen once.

The rearrangement joins TRBV18 to TRBJ1-2; the D is unclear. This TCR was sampled from a man aged 18 to 30 with COVID-19, enrolled during active disease. Sequenced: peripheral blood. The CDR3 sequence is CASSPGGDLAGYTF. DNA of the CDR3: TGTGCCAGCTCCCCTGGCGGTGACCTCGCTGGCTACACCTTC. The full variable domain, with the rest looked up from reference TRBV18 and TRBJ1-2, is NAGVMQNPRHLVRRRGQEARLRCSPMKGHSHVYWYRQLPEEGLKFMVYLQKENIIDESGMPKERFSAEFPKEGPSILRIQQVVRGDSAAYFCASSPGGDLAGYTFGSGTRLTVV.